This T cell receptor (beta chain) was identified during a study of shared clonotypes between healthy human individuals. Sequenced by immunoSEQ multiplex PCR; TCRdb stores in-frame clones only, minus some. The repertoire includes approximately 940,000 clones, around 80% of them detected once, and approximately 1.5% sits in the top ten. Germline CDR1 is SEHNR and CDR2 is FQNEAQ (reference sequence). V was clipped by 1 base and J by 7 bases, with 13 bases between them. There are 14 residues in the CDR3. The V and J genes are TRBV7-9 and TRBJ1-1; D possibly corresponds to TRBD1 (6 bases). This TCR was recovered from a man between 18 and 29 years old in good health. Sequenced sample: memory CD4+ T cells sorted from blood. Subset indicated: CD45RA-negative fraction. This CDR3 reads CASSLDRAMGEAFF. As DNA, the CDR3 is TGTGCCAGCAGCTTAGACAGGGCAATGGGTGAAGCTTTCTTT.